Below, 24 T cell receptor beta chains from the same sample are listed, as sequenced in a study of T cell responses to AZD1222 COVID-19 vaccine. Using immunoSEQ multiplex PCR, the repertoire was profiled, and TCRdb retains in-frame clones only, with some absent. The sample consists of 150,000 to 200,000 clones, almost 95% of them appearing once. Source: peripheral blood, taken on day 0 of AZD1222 vaccination. All receptors come from an adult in good health.

Regarding this clone: Because the CDR3 is missing its conserved closing phenylalanine or tryptophan, this is likely a read error. The DNA is omitted, as the CDR3 cannot be located on it reliably, and the CDR3 follows TCRdb's listing. The V and J genes are TRBV6-4 and TRBJ1-2; the listed D gene, TRBD1, was not tested against the DNA. The V gene's germline CDR1 is MRHNA and CDR2 SNTAGT. Inclusive of both ends, the CDR3 amounts to 8 amino acids. This chain's CDR3 is CASSDDDR.

This chain connects TRBV5-1 to TRBJ1-3; a possible D gene is TRBD1 (5 bases). CDR1 is SGHRS and CDR2 is YFSETQ in the germline V gene. V shed 3 bases and J shed 0 bases, with 16 bases lying between them. There are 17 residues in the CDR3. CDR3 region: CASSSAPGRLSGNTIYF. The CDR3, as DNA: TGCGCCAGCAGCTCGGCGCCGGGACGGCTCTCTGGAAACACCATATATTTT.

The chain is built from TRBV11-2 and TRBJ2-7; 10 bases are a match to TRBD2. The CDR3 runs to 15 residues. Germline values: CDR1 SGHAT, CDR2 FQNNGV. With V trimmed by 4 bases and J by 4 bases, 7 bases remained unmatched. CDR3 region: CASSSIAGGRYEQYF. The CDR3 region has the DNA TGTGCCAGCAGCTCAATAGCGGGAGGCAGATACGAGCAGTACTTC.

The V gene is TRBV28, the J gene TRBJ1-2; TRBD1 matches 7 bases. Germline loops: CDR1 MDHEN, CDR2 SYDVKM. The J segment lost 6 bases and the V segment lost 7 bases, leaving 14 bases of the junction unmatched. There are 15 residues in the CDR3. The DNA of the CDR3 is TGTGCCAGCAACACCTTCAAGACAGGGACGAATGGCTACACCTTC. Translating gives CASNTFKTGTNGYTF.

This clone was seen a single time. The chain couples TRBV5-1 to TRBJ2-7; TRBD1 matches 7 bases. The length of the CDR3 is 13 residues. V lost 2 bases to trimming and J lost 4 bases; unmatched junction nucleotides: 3. Germline V CDR1 and CDR2: SGHRS, YFSETQ. The CDR3 region has the DNA TGCGCCAGCAGCTTTCGACAGGGTTACGAGCAGTACTTC. Its translation is CASSFRQGYEQYF. The full variable domain, rest sourced from reference TRBV5-1 and TRBJ2-7, is KAGVTQTPRYLIKTRGQQVTLSCSPISGHRSVSWYQQTPGQGLQFLFEYFSETQRNKGNFPGRFSGRQFSNSRSEMNVSTLELGDSALYLCASSFRQGYEQYFGPGTRLTVT.

The J gene is TRBJ1-5, the V gene TRBV28, with D possibly matching TRBD1 (5 bases). V was cut by 2 bases and J by 1 base, with 9 bases left in between. The CDR3 has 15 amino acids. Germline CDR1 MDHEN, CDR2 SYDVKM. The CDR3 reads CASSLKGYSNQPQHF. The CDR3 DNA sequence: TGTGCCAGCAGTTTAAAGGGGTACAGCAATCAGCCCCAGCATTTT. The full variable domain, completed using reference TRBV28 and TRBJ1-5, is DVKVTQSSRYLVKRTGEKVFLECVQDMDHENMFWYRQDPGLGLRLIYFSYDVKMKEKGDIPEGYSVSREKKERFSLILESASTNQTSMYLCASSLKGYSNQPQHFGDGTRLSIL.

About this clone: This same CDR3 is encoded by further DNA sequences in the sample. The chain recombines TRBV9 with TRBJ1-3, with D unresolved. The CDR3 extends over 14 amino acids. Deletions cut 1 base from V and 1 base from J, with 6 bases between. The V gene's germline CDR1 is SGDLS and CDR2 YYNGEE. The CDR3 loop is CASSVTGSGNTIYF. In DNA form, the CDR3 reads TGTGCCAGCAGCGTAACGGGATCTGGAAACACCATATATTTT.

This clone occurred a few times. This rearrangement joins TRBV7-2 to TRBJ1-5; the D gene is possibly TRBD1 (5 bases). In germline, CDR1 is SGHTA, CDR2 FQGNSA. There are 16 residues in the CDR3. The V end lost 1 base, the J end lost 6 bases, and 16 bases lay between the germline ends. This CDR3 is CASSLGVGGPSQPQHF. CDR3 bases: TGTGCCAGCAGCTTAGGTGTTGGGGGACCGAGTCAGCCCCAGCATTTT.

This chain links TRBV2 with TRBJ2-2; either TRBD1 or TRBD2 may fit D (6 bases each). The CDR3 is made up of 15 amino acids. The germline gives CDR1 SNHLY, CDR2 FYNNEI. Trimming removed 6 bases at V and 1 base at J, with 12 bases between. The DNA for the CDR3 is TGTGCCAGCAGGTTACAGGGAGGGAACACCGGGGAGCTGTTTTTT. It is translated as CASRLQGGNTGELFF.

The V call is TRBV10-3, the J call TRBJ2-1, with 9 bases fitting TRBD2. V shed 2 bases, J shed 6 bases, and the junction held 5 bases outside the gene matches. The germline CDR1 and CDR2 sequences are ENHRY and SYGVKD. The CDR3 has 15 amino acids. The DNA for the CDR3 is TGTGCCATCAGTGAGCCGGGACTAGCAGGCAATGAGCAGTTCTTC. Encoded protein: CAISEPGLAGNEQFF.

On this clone: This may stem from a read error, because a much larger clone lies one nucleotide away. Other nucleotide sequences in the sample specify the same CDR3. This sequence joins TRBV6-5 and TRBJ1-5; the D is unclear. This CDR3 has 13 residues. Germline assignment: CDR1 MNHEY and CDR2 SVGAGI. V lost 2 bases to trimming and J lost 0 bases, with 2 bases between them. In DNA, the CDR3 is TGTGCCAGCAGTTACGATAGCAATCAGCCCCAGCATTTT. This encodes CASSYDSNQPQHF.

This sequence joins TRBV30 and TRBJ2-7; D not resolved. CDR3 length: 12 residues. V was shortened by 3 bases and J by 2 bases, with 8 bases between the two germline ends. The V gene's germline CDR1 is GTSNPN and CDR2 SVGIG (reference sequence). The CDR3 DNA is TGTGCCTGGAGCGTGGGCACCTACGAGCAGTACTTC. Amino acid sequence: CAWSVGTYEQYF.

This clone was observed a single time. This chain uses TRBV10-3 with TRBJ2-1; TRBD2 agrees at 9 bases. The length of the CDR3 is 13 residues. CDR1 is ENHRY and CDR2 is SYGVKD in the germline V gene. V gave up 11 bases and J gave up 4 bases; unmatched junction bases: 6. The CDR3 spells CAASSGMYNEQFF. In DNA form, the CDR3 reads TGTGCCGCGTCTAGCGGGATGTACAATGAGCAGTTCTTC.

This clone was seen only once. This sequence joins TRBV5-6 and TRBJ2-1, with 7 bases that match TRBD2. CDR1 is SGHDT and CDR2 is YYEEEE in the germline V gene. This CDR3 is built from 17 residues. The junction had 10 bases not matched to a gene; V was cut back by 0 bases and J by 4 bases. The CDR3 DNA reads as TGTGCCAGCAGCTTGGGGCGGGAGTCCTACCCTTACAATGAGCAGTTCTTC. It is translated as CASSLGRESYPYNEQFF.

The rearrangement uses TRBV5-3 and TRBJ2-1; D unclear. TRBV5-3 is filed as an ORF, its function uncertain. The CDR3 is made up of 13 amino acids. Trimming removed 1 base at V and 9 bases at J, with 11 bases between. The CDR3 reads CARSLFPWGEQFF. The DNA for the CDR3 is TGTGCCAGAAGCTTGTTCCCCTGGGGTGAGCAGTTCTTC.

This chain uses TRBV11-2 with TRBJ2-1, with 7 bases that match TRBD2. V dropped 3 bases and J dropped 7; count of bases not matched to a gene: 6. Germline V gives CDR1 SGHAT, CDR2 FQNNGV. The CDR3 loop spans 14 amino acids. The CDR3 spells CASSLASGKNEQFF. The CDR3 DNA sequence: TGTGCCAGCAGCTTGGCTAGCGGAAAAAATGAGCAGTTCTTC.

This sequence joins TRBV6-5 and TRBJ1-6, with 10 bases fitting TRBD1. This CDR3 is built from 16 residues. Germline V lookup: CDR1 MNHEY, CDR2 SVGAGI. The V segment lost 2 bases and the J segment 4 bases; nucleotides outside the gene matches: 2. In DNA form, the CDR3 reads TGTGCCAGCAGTTACCAGGACAGGGGGTATAATTCACCCCTCCACTTT. Translating it yields CASSYQDRGYNSPLHF.

The chain uses TRBV28 and TRBJ1-2; TRBD1 matches 9 bases. The V gene end was trimmed by 2 bases and the J gene end by 8 bases; junction bases not matched to a gene: 6. This CDR3 has 14 residues. Germline CDR1 MDHEN, CDR2 SYDVKM. Written as DNA, the CDR3 is TGTGCCAGCAGTTTAGGACAGGGGTTGAAAGGCTACACCTTC. Translated: CASSLGQGLKGYTF.

This chain uses TRBV5-1 with TRBJ2-2; 8 positions agree with TRBD1. With 4 bases clipped from V and 6 bases from J, the junction kept 5 bases outside the gene matches. The CDR3 contains 14 residues. CDR1 is SGHRS and CDR2 is YFSETQ in the germline V gene. CDR3 DNA: TGCGCCAGCAGCCCAGGGGGCGAAGCCGGGGAGCTGTTTTTT. It specifies CASSPGGEAGELFF.

This chain joins TRBV7-9 and TRBJ2-1, with TRBD1 as a possible D gene (5 bases). The CDR3 runs to 17 residues. V was shortened by 5 bases and J by 0 bases, with 17 bases between the two germline ends. CDR1 SEHNR and CDR2 FQNEAQ come from the germline V gene (reference sequence). CDR3 region: CASSLGHLPPSYNEQFF. Here the CDR3 DNA reads TGTGCCAGCAGCCTAGGACATCTGCCCCCCTCCTACAATGAGCAGTTCTTC. The whole variable domain, filled in from reference TRBV7-9 and TRBJ2-1, reads DTGVSQNPRHKITKRGQNVTFRCDPISEHNRLYWYRQTLGQGPEFLTYFQNEAQLEKSRLLSDRFSAERPKGSFSTLEIQRTEQGDSAMYLCASSLGHLPPSYNEQFFGPGTRLTVL.

As to this clone: Different DNA sequences within this sample yield the same CDR3. The chain combines TRBV5-1 with TRBJ1-1; no clear D gene. The CDR3 loop spans 11 amino acids. Between the trimmed V and J ends, which lost 6 bases and 1 base, there was a span of 4 bases. Germline assignment: CDR1 SGHRS and CDR2 YFSETQ. CDR3: CASTENTEAFF. The DNA of the CDR3 is TGCGCCAGCACCGAGAACACTGAAGCTTTCTTT.

The chain couples TRBV4-1 to TRBJ1-1; 7 bases align to TRBD1. J was trimmed by 3 bases and V by 0 bases; bases with no gene match: 4. CDR1 and CDR2 from the germline V gene are MGHRA and YSYEKL. CDR3 size: 15 residues. The CDR3: CASSQDQRGHTEAFF. For the CDR3, the DNA is TGCGCCAGCAGCCAAGATCAGAGGGGGCACACTGAAGCTTTCTTT.

The rearrangement links TRBV12-3 or TRBV12-4 to TRBJ1-2; D is possibly TRBD1 (6 bases). The V end was cut by 6 bases, the J end by 7 bases, with 15 bases between. The CDR3 is made up of 13 amino acids. CDR3 in amino acids: CASSGPRGGGYTF. For the CDR3, the DNA is TGTGCCAGCAGCGGACCCCGAGGGGGTGGCTACACCTTC.

This rearrangement joins TRBV6-5 to TRBJ1-1; the D is unclear. The CDR3 is 13 amino acids. Trimming removed 2 bases at V and 8 bases at J, with 12 bases between. Germline V lookup: CDR1 MNHEY, CDR2 SVGAGI. CDR3 DNA sequence: TGTGCCAGCAGTTACCGCTCGGGTGGGGAAGCTTTCTTT. Translated: CASSYRSGGEAFF.